A selection of T cell receptor beta chains follows, all from one sample in a study of shared clonotypes between healthy human individuals. Sequencing was performed with immunoSEQ multiplex PCR; in TCRdb, only in-frame clones are kept and a portion is missing. The sample carries more than 1.2 million clones, around 98.5% recorded once. Sequenced material: naive CD4+ T cells sorted from blood. These receptor sequences come from a young man in good health. Each CDR3 is given without its conserved first and last residue. Only part of the rows carry a size: once, few, many, or a class if the clone is expanded.

ASSYPMNTEAF,TRBV28,TRBJ1-1,.
ASSPEGWGSLNTEAF,TRBV5-1,TRBJ1-1,.
ASSFGTGVSGELF,TRBV5-1,TRBJ2-2,.
ASSPRPETQY,TRBV18,TRBJ2-5,.
AHNHWHYEQY,TRBV10-1,TRBJ2-7,.
ASSSGLASEQY,TRBV7-2,TRBJ2-7,.
ASRTTGRGDTGELF,TRBV27,TRBJ2-2,.
ASSVGSSGRSETQY,TRBV7-2,TRBJ2-5,once
ASSLSSGSFNEQF,TRBV5-1,TRBJ2-1,.
ASSLIRDSDYGYT,TRBV18,TRBJ1-2,.
ASSYSEGQGFNEQF,TRBV6-5,TRBJ2-1,.
ASSEANTGGANSYEQY,TRBV6-1,TRBJ2-7,.
AHQGTSGRISYEQY,TRBV30,TRBJ2-7,.
ASIRGQEVMYEQY,TRBV6-1,TRBJ2-7,.
ASSFLQGELVTNEKLF,TRBV7-3,TRBJ1-4,.
ASSSTGKGDTQY,TRBV5-4,TRBJ2-3,.
ASARDRGYGYT,TRBV5-1,TRBJ1-2,.
ASSFFRNEGDTQY,TRBV5-6,TRBJ2-3,.
ASSLRSWGLAGGPWGTGELF,TRBV7-6,TRBJ2-2,once
ASSLPTGTAFTDTQY,TRBV5-4,TRBJ2-3,.
ASSLRSQGYEQY,TRBV27,TRBJ2-7,.
SVATGIGTEAF,TRBV29-1,TRBJ1-1,.
ASNAAGRGNYGYT,TRBV19,TRBJ1-2,.